The T cell receptor (beta chain) under discussion was sequenced for a study of identical twins. TCRdb re-analysed the 5' RACE reads in MiXCR, keeping a single row per CDR3 protein. The table has about 730,000 distinct CDR3 sequences, 20% to 25% seen once. Only a few counts were recorded for this clonotype. The CDR3 spans 15 residues. Germline CDR1 and CDR2: SEHNR and FQNEAQ (reference sequence). V was pared by 1 base and J by 5 bases, with 14 bases between. This sample also belongs to another study, concerning T cells expressing NK-cell markers.

Sequences were obtained from PBMCs. This chain links TRBV7-9 with TRBJ2-5; D might be TRBD2 (5 bases). This receptor was taken from a woman under 30 in good health. In DNA form, the CDR3 reads TGTGCCAGCAGCTTAGGAGCGGCTACGAGGGAGACCCAGTACTTC. Translation: CASSLGAATRETQYF.